This paragraph covers one TCR beta chain sequence. Generated by immunoSEQ multiplex PCR, the TCRdb table keeps only in-frame clones and is missing some. Seen here are tens of thousands of clones, roughly nine tenths observed once, and the top ten hold about 1.7%. This CDR3 region has 15 residues. The V end was cut by 0 bases, the J end by 3 bases, with 12 bases between. Germline V gene lookup returns CDR1 MNHEY and CDR2 SVGEGT. The sample is drawn from a study of control samples from healthy donors and cancer patients. This receptor was taken from a man aged 35-49 years with colorectal cancer. The sequencing input was PBMCs. The chain has TRBV6-2 or TRBV6-3 and TRBJ2-7; D unclear. The CDR3 is CASSYSRSKNYEQYF. The CDR3 DNA is TGTGCCAGCAGTTACTCCAGATCAAAAAACTACGAGCAGTACTTC.